This entry lists 22 T cell receptor beta chains sequenced from one sample in a study of T-cell reconstitution after alpha-beta-depleted transplantation in children (dated by TCRdb to 2016 to 2017). Library generation was performed with PCR. The listed sequencing device is Illumina HiSeq 2500. TCR libraries were prepared with molecular barcoding, using unique molecular identifiers to normalize TCRbeta repertoire quantification. TCRdb passed the public sequencing reads through fastp at Q25 and MiXCR, retaining productive beta sequences. Rows are unified per CDR3 protein, each entry keeping the most common DNA and genes. In all, the sample holds 150,000 to 200,000 distinct CDR3 sequences, and 11% of those were seen once. Around 13% of the sample is taken by the ten largest. The sample's treatment or condition, from its label and the paper: allogeneic hematopoietic cell transplantation with graft depleted of TCRalphabeta T cells and CD19 B cells.

Sequences were derived from PBMCs, sampled before TCRalphabeta/CD19-depleted stem cell transplant. All receptors come from a boy between 2 and 10 years old with acute myeloid leukemia, due to receive a stem cell transplant.

This clonotype was detected ten times or more. The V call is TRBV10-3, the J call TRBJ2-5, with 8 bases lining up with TRBD2. Per germline, CDR1 ENHRY and CDR2 SYGVKD. Trimming removed 11 bases from V and 4 bases from J; junction bases left unmatched: 12. The CDR3 sequence is 14 residues long. The CDR3 is CAARTSGGSETQYF. CDR3 nucleotide sequence: TGTGCCGCGCGAACCAGCGGGGGATCAGAGACCCAGTACTTC.

This clonotype came up a few times. V gene TRBV5-1 combines with J gene TRBJ1-1, with D maybe TRBD1 (6 bases). Trimming shortened V by 2 bases and J by 6 bases, and 20 bases separated the two germline ends. Germline CDR1 reads SGHRS; CDR2 reads YFSETQ. This CDR3 is 16 amino acids long. Written as DNA, the CDR3 is TGCGCCAGCAGCTTAATACAACAGGGTTTGAGTTCTGAAGCTTTCTTT. The encoded protein is CASSLIQQGLSSEAFF. The whole variable domain, remainder taken from reference TRBV5-1 and TRBJ1-1, is KAGVTQTPRYLIKTRGQQVTLSCSPISGHRSVSWYQQTPGQGLQFLFEYFSETQRNKGNFPGRFSGRQFSNSRSEMNVSTLELGDSALYLCASSLIQQGLSSEAFFGQGTRLTVV.

This clonotype was seen a handful of times. V and J are TRBV12-3 or TRBV12-4 and TRBJ2-3; 10 nucleotides line up with TRBD2. The CDR3 totals 20 residues. J was trimmed by 5 bases and V by 1 base; bases with no gene match: 18. This CDR3 reads CASSLGNWASGSRGGDTQYF. The CDR3 coding sequence is TGTGCCAGCAGTTTAGGGAATTGGGCTAGCGGGAGCCGTGGGGGAGATACGCAGTATTTT.

This clonotype showed up many times. The chain employs TRBV5-1 and TRBJ2-7, with 10 positions matching TRBD2. V was pared by 1 base and J by 4 bases, with 5 bases of the junction left unmatched. Germline V lookup: CDR1 SGHRS, CDR2 YFSETQ. This CDR3 is built from 15 residues. The CDR3 spells CASSLLAGAEYEQYF. In nucleotides, the CDR3 is TGCGCCAGCAGCTTGCTAGCGGGAGCAGAGTACGAGCAGTACTTC.

This clonotype was seen ten or more times. J is TRBJ1-5 and V is TRBV28; D remains ambiguous. The CDR3 has 13 residues. Trimming pared 5 bases from V and 0 bases from J, leaving 5 bases between. Germline values: CDR1 MDHEN, CDR2 SYDVKM. CDR3 loop: CASSPISNQPQHF. For the CDR3, the DNA is TGTGCCAGCAGTCCCATTAGCAATCAGCCCCAGCATTTT.

This clonotype turned up a few times. This sequence joins TRBV7-9 and TRBJ2-2, with 7 positions matching TRBD1. Germline CDR1 SEHNR, CDR2 FQNEAQ (reference sequence). The CDR3 contains 14 residues. V gave up 6 bases and J gave up 4 bases; unmatched junction bases: 5. The CDR3 protein is CASRKGAGTGELFF. The CDR3 nucleotides read TGTGCCAGCAGAAAGGGGGCAGGCACCGGGGAGCTGTTTTTT.

Many counts were recorded for this clonotype. The chain has TRBV20-1 and TRBJ2-1; 10 bases agree with TRBD2. Germline V gene lookup returns CDR1 DFQATT and CDR2 SNEGSKA (reference sequence). The CDR3 runs to 14 residues. The V and J ends lost 6 bases and 10 bases, in that order; junction bases with no gene match: 12. This CDR3 reads CSAKSGRGMDEQFF. In nucleotides, the CDR3 is TGCAGTGCAAAGAGCGGGAGGGGAATGGACGAGCAGTTCTTC.

In its sample, this clonotype was seen many times. V usage is TRBV20-1 and J usage is TRBJ1-1; D is uncertain. CDR1 and CDR2 from the germline V gene are DFQATT and SNEGSKA (reference sequence). This CDR3 comprises 15 residues. V was pared by 1 base and J by 0 bases, with 12 bases between. The CDR3 here is CSARVLGRLNTEAFF. As DNA, the CDR3 is TGCAGTGCTAGAGTCTTAGGACGGTTGAACACTGAAGCTTTCTTT.

The chain is built from TRBV9 and TRBJ2-1; the D gene could be TRBD1 or TRBD2 (5 bases each). From germline, CDR1 is SGDLS and CDR2 YYNGEE. V lost 0 bases and J lost 6, with 13 bases in between. There are 15 residues in the CDR3. As DNA, the CDR3 is TGTGCCAGCAGCGTAGGAGGGGAGTGGGTCAATGAGCAGTTCTTC. Translating gives CASSVGGEWVNEQFF. Full variable domain (outside the CDR3, taken from reference TRBV9 and TRBJ2-1): DSGVTQTPKHLITATGQRVTLRCSPRSGDLSVYWYQQSLDQGLQFLIQYYNGEERAKGNILERFSAQQFPDLHSELNLSSLELGDSALYFCASSVGGEWVNEQFFGPGTRLTVL.

This clonotype came up many times. V usage is TRBV10-3 and J usage is TRBJ2-5; D is undetermined. Trimming cost V 10 bases and J 5 bases, with 17 bases left between them. The germline gives CDR1 ENHRY, CDR2 SYGVKD. This CDR3 contains 13 residues. This CDR3 is CATALRAVETQYF. CDR3 sequence (DNA): TGTGCCACCGCGCTTCGGGCGGTTGAGACCCAGTACTTC.

This clonotype was recorded at least ten times. The chain recombines TRBV4-2 with TRBJ1-1; D is perhaps TRBD1 (6 bases). V lost 0 bases and J lost 7, with 15 bases in between. Germline CDR1 reads LGHNA; CDR2 reads YNFKEQ. The CDR3 spans 15 residues. The CDR3 is CASSQDPAGAGEAFF. For the CDR3, the DNA is TGTGCCAGCAGCCAAGATCCGGCAGGGGCAGGTGAAGCTTTCTTT.

This clonotype was seen repeatedly, ten times or more. V usage is TRBV20-1 and J usage is TRBJ2-5; unclear D gene. The CDR3 spans 12 residues. V gave up 3 bases and J gave up 4 bases, with 9 bases separating them. Germline V gives CDR1 DFQATT, CDR2 SNEGSKA (reference sequence). The DNA of the CDR3 is TGCAGTGCTAGTACCTCAGGAGAGACCCAGTACTTC. This sequence encodes CSASTSGETQYF.

This clonotype was counted ten times or more. This may arise from a read error, as a much more abundant clone is one base away. The chain is built from TRBV28 and TRBJ2-4; maybe TRBD1 (6 bases). The length of the CDR3 is 17 residues. The germline gives CDR1 MDHEN, CDR2 SYDVKM. The CDR3 sequence is CAISPETGDAKRNIQYF. In DNA form, the CDR3 reads TGTGCCATCAGTCCCGAGACAGGAGACGCTAAAAGAAACATTCAGTACTTC.

Many counts were recorded for this clonotype. V is TRBV20-1 and J is TRBJ2-1; the D is unclear. V lost 0 bases, J lost 4 bases, and 7 bases lay in between. This CDR3 has 13 residues. Per germline, CDR1 DFQATT and CDR2 SNEGSKA (reference sequence). This CDR3 reads CSAREMAYNEQFF. CDR3 bases: TGCAGTGCTAGAGAGATGGCGTACAATGAGCAGTTCTTC.

This clonotype was counted many times. The chain links TRBV2 to TRBJ2-1; a possible D gene is TRBD2 (5 bases). Germline loops: CDR1 SNHLY, CDR2 FYNNEI. The CDR3 has 11 residues. V was cut by 10 bases and J by 4 bases, with 8 bases left in between. The CDR3 protein is CATRRYNEQFF. The CDR3 DNA follows: TGTGCCACCCGGAGGTACAATGAGCAGTTCTTC.

At least ten counts were recorded for this clonotype. This chain uses TRBV2 with TRBJ2-7; possible D gene TRBD1, 6 bases. This CDR3 has 10 amino acids. V shed 10 bases and J shed 7 bases, with 11 bases lying between them. The germline V gene encodes CDR1 SNHLY and CDR2 FYNNEI. The CDR3 bases are TGTGCCACCCTAGGGGGTGAGCAGTACTTC. This translates into CATLGGEQYF.

This clonotype was seen ten or more times. The CDR3 is CASSLALVPGGETQYF. Here the CDR3 DNA reads TGTGCCAGCAGCTTAGCGTTGGTCCCCGGTGGAGAGACCCAGTACTTC. This chain uses TRBV7-8 with TRBJ2-5; D unresolved. Germline V lookup: CDR1 SGHVS, CDR2 FQNEAQ. This CDR3 has 16 amino acids. V was pared by 0 bases and J by 4 bases, with 15 bases between.

This clonotype was detected ten times or more. The rearrangement uses TRBV5-1 and TRBJ1-1; TRBD1 is a possible D gene (6 bases). Trimming left V 3 bases short and J 1 base short, with 13 bases between. Germline CDR1 is SGHRS and CDR2 is YFSETQ. CDR3 size: 15 residues. The CDR3 DNA is TGCGCCAGCAGCTGGGACGACAGGTCGAACACTGAAGCTTTCTTT. Protein product: CASSWDDRSNTEAFF.

This clonotype was seen at least ten times. The chain joins TRBV29-1 to TRBJ2-1; D ambiguous. The CDR3 is made up of 10 amino acids. Germline CDR1 SQVTM, CDR2 ANQGSEA. V was pared by 5 bases and J by 7 bases, with 6 bases between. The CDR3 is CSVLINEQFF. As DNA, the CDR3 is TGCAGCGTTCTGATTAATGAGCAGTTCTTC.

This clonotype has at least ten counts. The chain employs TRBV20-1 and TRBJ2-7, with D perhaps matching TRBD2 (5 bases). The germline CDR1 and CDR2 sequences are DFQATT and SNEGSKA (reference sequence). V shed 6 bases and J shed 0 bases, with 15 bases lying between them. The length of the CDR3 is 14 residues. As DNA, the CDR3 is TGCAGTGCGGGAATAGCGTCAAGCTCCTACGAGCAGTACTTC. It encodes CSAGIASSSYEQYF.

This clonotype came up many times. J is TRBJ1-5 and V is TRBV12-3 or TRBV12-4; TRBD1 might be the D (5 bases). V gave up 6 bases and J gave up 7 bases, with 16 bases separating them. CDR3 size: 14 residues. This CDR3 reads CASSQTAPGQPQHF. For the CDR3, the DNA is TGTGCCAGCAGCCAGACAGCCCCCGGGCAGCCCCAGCATTTT.

This clonotype was observed many times. The chain has TRBV11-2 and TRBJ2-7, with D unresolved. Germline CDR1 and CDR2: SGHAT and FQNNGV. The CDR3 has 13 residues. V dropped 3 bases and J dropped 4 bases, with 10 bases sitting between them. The CDR3 DNA sequence: TGTGCCAGCAGCTTTGGACCCGCTTACGAGCAGTACTTC. Its translation: CASSFGPAYEQYF.